The sequence of this T cell receptor (beta chain) was determined in a study of regulatory T cells in long-lasting Graves disease. The time point: newly diagnosed GD, antithyroid drugs for less than 3 months. From PBMCs, RNA was extracted and then used to make the TCR library. With EDTA tubes as the receptacles, roughly 9.7 milliliters of peripheral blood were drawn. Concerning this clonotype: Its matching antigen is unknown. It is unclear where the CDR3 begins or ends on the DNA, so no DNA is shown, and the CDR3 is as TCRdb lists it.

In building TCR beta libraries, iRepertoire HTBI primers were used together with Arm-PCR of CDR3 regions. TCRdb re-analysed the multiplex PCR reads in MiXCR, keeping a single row per CDR3 protein. Of over 500,000 distinct CDR3 sequences in the sample, 15% to 20% were seen once. Study-wide points: Small sample size may have lowered accuracy.

Germline CDR1 SGHRS, CDR2 YFSETQ. The CDR3 is 24 amino acids in total, end residues counted. This sample was also put to use in a study of T cells in Graves' hyperthyroidism and ophthalmopathy. Per that study: During a first-round RT-PCR of the TCR CDR3, the HTBI primer set was used.

The genes are TRBV5-1 and TRBJ1-5. Sequenced material: peripheral blood mononuclear cells (PBMCs), taken at new diagnosis, from a patient treated with antithyroid drugs. The clonotype originates from a woman aged 25 to 39 with Graves disease. This chain's CDR3 is CASSLAGSGGTYEQYFGPGQPQHF.